Shown below are 20 T cell receptor beta chains from a single sample sequenced in a study of cytomegalovirus exposure and HLA in healthy donors. PCR involved 60 Vbeta and 13 Jbeta primers. Libraries were prepared by immunoSEQ multiplex PCR; TCRdb keeps only in-frame clonotypes and omits some of them. This repertoire shows about 150,000 clones, around 78% found once; its top ten account for 2.5% to 3.5%. Sequenced sample: PBMCs. Receptors originate from a woman aged 35 to 49 in good health and CMV-seronegative.

The rearrangement uses TRBV7-2 and TRBJ2-7; TRBD1 agrees at 7 bases. Per the germline V gene, CDR1 is SGHTA and CDR2 is FQGNSA. There are 13 residues in the CDR3. The J segment lost 2 bases and the V segment lost 6 bases, leaving 4 bases of the junction unmatched. Written as DNA, the CDR3 is TGTGCCAGCAGACCGACAGGGACCTACGAGCAGTACTTC. As protein: CASRPTGTYEQYF.

V usage is TRBV2 and J usage is TRBJ2-3; D perhaps matches TRBD2 (7 bases). The CDR3 runs 14 residues. V lost 6 bases and J 2 bases, leaving 12 bases between the germline ends. Germline assignment: CDR1 SNHLY and CDR2 FYNNEI. The CDR3 loop reads CASRFGGHTDTQYF. The CDR3 DNA is TGTGCCAGCAGGTTCGGGGGGCACACAGATACGCAGTATTTT.

CDR3 in DNA: TGTGCCAGCAGCCCAGATCCGAACTATGGCTACACCTTC. It encodes CASSPDPNYGYTF. V and J are TRBV6-6 and TRBJ1-2; unclear D gene. V lost 6 bases and J lost 2, with 10 bases in between. Germline-derived CDR1 and CDR2 are MNHNY and SVGAGI (reference sequence). This CDR3 has 13 amino acids.

This chain uses TRBV13 with TRBJ1-2, with 7 positions matching TRBD1. The ends lost 5 bases at V and 4 bases at J; junction bases unmatched: 7. From germline, CDR1 is PRHDT and CDR2 FYEKMQ (reference sequence). CDR3 length equals 14 residues. The CDR3 here is CASSPTRDSYGYTF. For the CDR3, the DNA is TGTGCCAGCAGCCCCACCCGGGACAGCTATGGCTACACCTTC. Together with reference TRBV13 and TRBJ1-2, the CDR3 gives the full variable domain: AAGVIQSPRHLIKEKRETATLKCYPIPRHDTVYWYQQGPGQDPQFLISFYEKMQSDKGSIPDRFSAQQFSDYHSELNMSSLELGDSALYFCASSPTRDSYGYTFGSGTRLTVV.

The chain combines TRBV28 with TRBJ1-2; D remains unclear. The ends were cut back, 6 bases at V and 1 base at J, with 6 bases in the middle. The CDR3 length is 12 residues. The germline V gene has CDR1 MDHEN and CDR2 SYDVKM. CDR3 sequence reads: CASRTGNYGYTF. CDR3 DNA sequence: TGTGCCAGCAGGACGGGTAACTATGGCTACACCTTC.

This clone was found a few times. CDR3 DNA sequence: TGTGCCAGCAGCTTAGAGGGAATGGAGTACGGTGAAGCTTTCTTT. Protein product: CASSLEGMEYGEAFF. The V gene is TRBV7-3, the J gene TRBJ1-1; D uncertain. Trimming took 2 bases from V and 7 from J, leaving 17 bases between them. The CDR3 is 15 residues long. Germline values: CDR1 SGHTA, CDR2 FQGTGA. Filled out from reference TRBV7-3 and TRBJ1-1, the complete variable domain reads GAGVSQTPSNKVTEKGKYVELRCDPISGHTALYWYRQSLGQGPEFLIYFQGTGAADDSGLPNDRFFAVRPEGSVSTLKIQRTERGDSAVYLCASSLEGMEYGEAFFGQGTRLTVV.

The chain combines TRBV6-4 with TRBJ2-2, with D uncertain. The CDR3 totals 17 residues. CDR1 is MRHNA and CDR2 is SNTAGT in the germline V gene. The germline V and J ends were trimmed by 0 bases and 3 bases, with 14 bases remaining between them. The CDR3, as DNA: TGTGCCAGCAGTGACTCGAAATTAGCCGGCGACACCGGGGAGCTGTTTTTT. Translating gives CASSDSKLAGDTGELFF.

This clone was observed a handful of times. The chain joins TRBV6-5 to TRBJ1-1, with unresolved D. Trimming removed 8 bases from V and 0 bases from J, with 7 bases in between. Germline lookup yields CDR1 MNHEY and CDR2 SVGAGI. The CDR3 runs to 12 residues. The CDR3, as DNA: TGTGCCAGCGCCGACATGAACACTGAAGCTTTCTTT. It encodes CASADMNTEAFF.

The chain carries TRBV6-5 and TRBJ1-6, with D unclear. V gave up 5 bases and J gave up 0 bases, with 8 bases separating them. The CDR3 runs 15 residues. Germline CDR1 is MNHEY and CDR2 is SVGAGI. CDR3 DNA sequence: TGTGCCAGCAGTACCATCAGCTCCTATAATTCACCCCTCCACTTT. As protein: CASSTISSYNSPLHF.

This chain joins TRBV7-3 and TRBJ2-3; TRBD1 might be the D (6 bases). Germline loops: CDR1 SGHTA, CDR2 FQGTGA. Trimming took off 2 bases at V and 0 bases at J, with 9 bases between the two ends. This CDR3 is built from 15 residues. CDR3 bases: TGTGCCAGCAGCTTAGCCAGGGGCAGCACAGATACGCAGTATTTT. Protein product: CASSLARGSTDTQYF. The full variable domain, rest sourced from reference TRBV7-3 and TRBJ2-3, is GAGVSQTPSNKVTEKGKYVELRCDPISGHTALYWYRQSLGQGPEFLIYFQGTGAADDSGLPNDRFFAVRPEGSVSTLKIQRTERGDSAVYLCASSLARGSTDTQYFGPGTRLTVL.

The genes are TRBV5-1 and TRBJ2-3; TRBD2 matches at 8 bases. This CDR3 has 16 residues. The V and J ends lost 2 bases and 0 bases, in that order; junction bases with no gene match: 5. Germline values: CDR1 SGHRS, CDR2 YFSETQ. CDR3: CASSFSGGGSTDTQYF. In DNA form, the CDR3 reads TGCGCCAGCAGCTTTTCAGGCGGGGGGAGCACAGATACGCAGTATTTT.

This clone was seen more than once but under ten times. The chain uses TRBV5-1 and TRBJ1-2; TRBD1 matches at 7 bases. Looked up from germline, CDR1 is SGHRS and CDR2 is YFSETQ. The ends lost 1 base at V and 4 bases at J; junction bases unmatched: 4. CDR3 length equals 14 residues. The CDR3 nucleotides are TGCGCCAGCAGCTTGAGTGGGACAGCCTATGGCTACACCTTC. As protein: CASSLSGTAYGYTF.

A few counts support this clone. The chain employs TRBV7-9 and TRBJ2-5; 9 positions match TRBD2. The germline gives CDR1 SEHNR, CDR2 FQNEAQ (reference sequence). V was clipped by 4 bases and J by 1 base; unmatched bases: 10. The CDR3 has 17 residues. The DNA of the CDR3 is TGTGCCAGCAGCTACCCTCAGCGGGGGGCAATCCAAGAGACCCAGTACTTC. This gives the protein CASSYPQRGAIQETQYF.

V is TRBV19 and J is TRBJ2-3; D perhaps matches TRBD2 (5 bases). The CDR3 sequence is 14 residues long. The V gene's germline CDR1 is LNHDA and CDR2 SQIVND (reference sequence). The germline V and J ends were trimmed by 3 bases and 2 bases, with 9 bases remaining between them. The CDR3 bases are TGTGCCAGTAGTATGGGGAGCTTCACAGATACGCAGTATTTT. The encoded protein is CASSMGSFTDTQYF.

The CDR3 loop reads CASSLNRGQETQYF. CDR3 coding DNA: TGTGCCAGCAGCTTAAACAGGGGCCAAGAGACCCAGTACTTC. The gene calls are TRBV7-2 and TRBJ2-5; 7 bases line up with TRBD1. The CDR3 is 14 residues long. CDR1 and CDR2 from the germline V gene are SGHTA and FQGNSA. Losses at the gene ends were 2 bases for V and 1 base for J; bases not matched to a gene: 1.

The table lists this clone with a few counts. The J gene is TRBJ1-2, the V gene TRBV5-8; 10 bases match TRBD1. Germline V gives CDR1 SGHTS, CDR2 YDEGEE. This CDR3 comprises 16 residues. J was trimmed by 5 bases and V by 2 bases; bases with no gene match: 9. The CDR3 sequence is CASSFYGTGEFYGYTF. CDR3 sequence (DNA): TGTGCCAGCAGCTTTTACGGGACAGGGGAGTTTTATGGCTACACCTTC.

The gene calls are TRBV4-2 and TRBJ2-7; tentative D call: TRBD2 (5 bases). Per the germline V gene, CDR1 is LGHNA and CDR2 is YNFKEQ. This CDR3 comprises 17 residues. V lost 4 bases and J 0 bases, leaving 19 bases between the germline ends. CDR3 in amino acids: CASSRRVEEESSYEQYF. The CDR3 coding sequence is TGTGCCAGCAGCCGCCGGGTCGAGGAGGAGAGCTCCTACGAGCAGTACTTC.

In this sample, this clone turned up a few times. The V call is TRBV7-9, the J call TRBJ1-4; TRBD1 matches 9 bases. Germline CDR1 reads SEHNR; CDR2 reads FQNEAQ (reference sequence). Trimming cost V 4 bases and J 8 bases; bases outside gene matches: 2. CDR3 length: 13 residues. Here the CDR3 reads CASSYRGREKLFF. The DNA for the CDR3 is TGTGCCAGCAGCTACAGGGGGCGGGAAAAACTGTTTTTT.

This clone was picked up a small number of times. The V gene is TRBV5-1, the J gene TRBJ1-2, with 9 bases matching TRBD1. Per germline, CDR1 SGHRS and CDR2 YFSETQ. J was trimmed by 4 bases and V by 3 bases; bases with no gene match: 4. The CDR3 spans 14 residues. CDR3 loop: CASSSGTGIYGYTF. The CDR3 DNA follows: TGCGCCAGCAGCTCCGGGACAGGGATCTATGGCTACACCTTC. Full variable domain (rest looked up from reference TRBV5-1 and TRBJ1-2): KAGVTQTPRYLIKTRGQQVTLSCSPISGHRSVSWYQQTPGQGLQFLFEYFSETQRNKGNFPGRFSGRQFSNSRSEMNVSTLELGDSALYLCASSSGTGIYGYTFGSGTRLTVV.

CDR3 nucleotides: TGTGCCAGCAGCTTAGTGGGGACTGAAAAGGAAAAACTGTTTTTT. It encodes CASSLVGTEKEKLFF. The chain links TRBV11-2 to TRBJ1-4; D may be TRBD1 (5 bases). The V gene lost 1 base and the J gene lost 8 bases, with 14 bases spanning the gap. This CDR3 region has 15 residues. The germline CDR1 and CDR2 sequences are SGHAT and FQNNGV.